This TCR beta chain comes out of a study of beta chain features in type 1 diabetes. Regarding the study as a whole: Shorter TCRB CDR3s, moderately but significantly so, were found in Type 1 diabetes patients in all four CD4+ subsets.

As every portion of the isolated RNA was reverse transcribed, the sequencing read expressed TCRB transcripts. Using immunoSEQ multiplex PCR, the repertoire was profiled, and TCRdb retains in-frame clones only, with some absent. The top ten clones hold around 0.015% of a sample with roughly 330,000 clones, about 11% of them seen once. CDR1 and CDR2 (germline): SGHRS, YFSETQ. The CDR3 is 14 residues long. V was pared by 4 bases and J by 1 base, with 4 bases of the junction left unmatched. This clone was recorded a few times. The antigen is not known. Material for sequencing was naive CD4+ T cells from blood. This clonotype was obtained from a woman in her 30s in good health. V gene TRBV5-1 combines with J gene TRBJ2-7, with 8 bases identical to TRBD1. The CDR3 loop reads CASSLWDRSYEQYF. The CDR3 DNA is TGCGCCAGCAGCCTGTGGGACAGGTCCTACGAGCAGTACTTC.